A selection of T cell receptor beta chains follows, all from one sample in a study of HIV-infected children after antiretroviral therapy interruption. MiXCR, applied by TCRdb to the 3' RACE reads, yields one record per CDR3 protein. Of approximately 89,000 distinct CDR3 sequences listed, about 7.2% are singletons. The source material was CD45RA+ CD4+ T cells from PBMCs, pooled from several time points, sampled from a donor given antiretroviral therapy, either interrupted or continuous. These receptors all stem from a pool of human donors with HIV. Both conserved end residues are part of each CDR3. Only some rows state a clone size, as once, few, many or a class for expanded clones.

size	V	J	CDR3
few	TRBV6-5	TRBJ2-1	CASSYSNLNSYNEQFF
many	TRBV12-3/TRBV12-4	TRBJ1-1	CASSFWGEDTEAFF
many	TRBV19	TRBJ1-2	CASSIRGNGYTF
many	TRBV5-8	TRBJ1-1	CASSHGQLNTEAFF
many	TRBV5-4	TRBJ1-2	CASSARGTETPTF
many	TRBV2	TRBJ1-1	CASSEVRPGRTEAFF
-	TRBV7-9	TRBJ1-5	CASSKFRDSSNQPQHF
many	TRBV7-6	TRBJ2-3	CASSLALTDTQYF
many	TRBV6-2/TRBV6-3	TRBJ2-7	CASSQNGYEQYF
many	TRBV5-1	TRBJ2-7	CASKTTSGVGEQYF
-	TRBV5-1	TRBJ1-2	CASSMTPPTGTGVGYTF
many	TRBV4-2	TRBJ2-1	CASSLASSYNEQFF
many	TRBV15	TRBJ2-7	CATSRAREGAYEQYF
many	TRBV2	TRBJ1-6	CASSLYRAGYNSPLHF
many	TRBV14	TRBJ1-1	CASSLGRRGSEAFF
many	TRBV29-1	TRBJ2-5	CSGQSGPGSTTQYF
few	TRBV29-1	TRBJ2-2	CSVAGSSGGRNTGELFF
few	TRBV10-1	TRBJ2-1	CASSLRARQNEQFF
-	TRBV20-1	TRBJ1-1	CSASRGVAEAFF
-	TRBV12-3/TRBV12-4	TRBJ2-4	CASSLATENIQYF
-	TRBV3-1	TRBJ1-3	CASSHNDRRTGNTIYF
few	TRBV7-1	TRBJ1-2	CASSPDMRGGYTF
many	TRBV28	TRBJ2-5	CASSWISGTQYF
many	TRBV5-1	TRBJ2-7	CASMVSGISYEQYF
few	TRBV19	TRBJ1-5	CATAFVGQAGQPQHF
many	TRBV19	TRBJ1-5	CASKSAGNQSQHF
many	TRBV10-3	TRBJ1-5	CAIRRTNYSNQPQHF
many	TRBV5-1	TRBJ2-1	CASSLRTGDDNEQFF
many	TRBV10-2	TRBJ2-7	CASSPAQGLYYEQYF
many	TRBV19	TRBJ2-4	CASSPGQILVGRAKNIQYF
-	TRBV12-3/TRBV12-4	TRBJ2-6	CASSLEVGAPGANVLTF
many	TRBV10-3	TRBJ2-1	CAISERQGSYNEQFF
many	TRBV7-2	TRBJ1-5	CASSLGGLLNQPQHF
many	TRBV5-1	TRBJ1-1	CASSLELGNTEAFF
few	TRBV20-1	TRBJ2-1	CSASEGRERDEQFF
medium-sized	TRBV7-9	TRBJ1-4	CASSFGRGTVQTNEKLFF
few	TRBV13	TRBJ2-1	CASSGTGGEQFF
many	TRBV24-1	TRBJ2-7	CATSDRSGTRPYEQYF
many	TRBV14	TRBJ2-5	CASSQVLAGTQYF
many	TRBV19	TRBJ1-4	CASGAPGQVNEKLFF
-	TRBV5-4	TRBJ1-4	CASSFPGQGEKLFF
many	TRBV14	TRBJ1-1	CASSQDMGGTEAFF
-	TRBV28	TRBJ2-7	CASRPSGNRYEQYF
many	TRBV5-4	TRBJ2-1	CASSWRAGVYNEQFF
few	TRBV28	TRBJ2-6	CASSRPGQGAAGANVLTF
-	TRBV12-3/TRBV12-4	TRBJ2-5	CASRLTGTEGETQYF
few	TRBV2	TRBJ2-3	CARGTSGRADTQYF
many	TRBV7-3	TRBJ2-1	CASSLTGRAGRNEQFF